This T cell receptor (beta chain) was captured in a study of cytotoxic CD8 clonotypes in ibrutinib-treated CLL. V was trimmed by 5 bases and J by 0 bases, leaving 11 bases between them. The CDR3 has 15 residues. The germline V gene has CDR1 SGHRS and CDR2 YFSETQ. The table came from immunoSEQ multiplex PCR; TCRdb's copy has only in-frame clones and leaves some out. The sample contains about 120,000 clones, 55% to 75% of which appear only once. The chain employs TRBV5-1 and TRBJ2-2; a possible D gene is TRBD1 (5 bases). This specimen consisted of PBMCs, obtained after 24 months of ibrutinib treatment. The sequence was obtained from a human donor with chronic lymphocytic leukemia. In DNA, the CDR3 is TGCGCCAGCAGTTTACAGGTATCGAACACCGGGGAGCTGTTTTTT. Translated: CASSLQVSNTGELFF.